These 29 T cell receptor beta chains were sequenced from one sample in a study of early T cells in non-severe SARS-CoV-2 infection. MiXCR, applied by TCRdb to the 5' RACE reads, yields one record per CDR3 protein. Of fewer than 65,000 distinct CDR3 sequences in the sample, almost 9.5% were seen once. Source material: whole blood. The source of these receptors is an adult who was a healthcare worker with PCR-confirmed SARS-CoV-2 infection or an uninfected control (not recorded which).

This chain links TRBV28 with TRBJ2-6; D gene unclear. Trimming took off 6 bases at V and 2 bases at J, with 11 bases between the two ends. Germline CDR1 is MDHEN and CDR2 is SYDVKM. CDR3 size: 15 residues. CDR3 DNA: TGTGCCAGCAGCCCCGTGGTTGCTGGGGCCAACGTCCTGACTTTC. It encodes CASSPVVAGANVLTF. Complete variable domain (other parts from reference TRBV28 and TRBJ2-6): DVKVTQSSRYLVKRTGEKVFLECVQDMDHENMFWYRQDPGLGLRLIYFSYDVKMKEKGDIPEGYSVSREKKERFSLILESASTNQTSMYLCASSPVVAGANVLTFGAGSRLTVL.

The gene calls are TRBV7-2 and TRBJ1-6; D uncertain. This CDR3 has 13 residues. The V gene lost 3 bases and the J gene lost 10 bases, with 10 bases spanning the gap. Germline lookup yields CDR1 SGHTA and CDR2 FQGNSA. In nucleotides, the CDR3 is TGTGCCAGCAGCTTCGGTGCTACATCACCCCTCCACTTT. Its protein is CASSFGATSPLHF.

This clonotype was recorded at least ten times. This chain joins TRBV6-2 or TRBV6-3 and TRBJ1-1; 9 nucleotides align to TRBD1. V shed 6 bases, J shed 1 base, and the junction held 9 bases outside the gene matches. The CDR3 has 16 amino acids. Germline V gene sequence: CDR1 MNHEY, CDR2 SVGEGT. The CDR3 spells CASSHLGQGTNTEAFF. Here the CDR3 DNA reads TGTGCCAGCAGCCACCTTGGACAGGGGACGAACACTGAAGCTTTCTTT.

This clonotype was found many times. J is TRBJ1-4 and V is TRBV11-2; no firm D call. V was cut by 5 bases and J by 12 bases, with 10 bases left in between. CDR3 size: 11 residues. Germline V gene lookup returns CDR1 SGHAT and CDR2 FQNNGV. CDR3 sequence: CASSGVGELFF. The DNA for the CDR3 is TGTGCCAGCAGCGGTGTCGGTGAACTGTTTTTT.

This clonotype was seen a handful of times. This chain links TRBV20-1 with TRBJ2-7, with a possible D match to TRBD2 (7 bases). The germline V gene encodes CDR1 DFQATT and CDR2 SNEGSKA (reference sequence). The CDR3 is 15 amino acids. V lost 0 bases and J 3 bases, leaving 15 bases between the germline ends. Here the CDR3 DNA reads TGCAGTGCTAGAGAAACCGAGCGGGACATCTACGAGCAGTACTTC. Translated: CSARETERDIYEQYF.

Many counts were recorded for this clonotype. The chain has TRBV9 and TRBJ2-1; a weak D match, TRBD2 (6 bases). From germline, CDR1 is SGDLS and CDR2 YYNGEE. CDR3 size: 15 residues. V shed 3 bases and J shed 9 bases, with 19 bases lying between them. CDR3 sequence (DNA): TGTGCCAGCAGCGCTAGACTAGAGGGTCGTGGTGAGCAGTTCTTC. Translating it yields CASSARLEGRGEQFF.

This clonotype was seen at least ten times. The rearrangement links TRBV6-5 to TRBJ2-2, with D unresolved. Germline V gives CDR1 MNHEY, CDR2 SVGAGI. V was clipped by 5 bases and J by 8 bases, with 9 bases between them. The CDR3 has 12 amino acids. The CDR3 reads CASSPSSGELFF. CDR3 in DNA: TGTGCCAGCAGTCCCTCTTCGGGGGAGCTGTTTTTT.

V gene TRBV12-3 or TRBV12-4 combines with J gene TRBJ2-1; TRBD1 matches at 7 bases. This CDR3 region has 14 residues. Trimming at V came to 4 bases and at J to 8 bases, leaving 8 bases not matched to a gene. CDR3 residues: CASSSLTGWDEQFF. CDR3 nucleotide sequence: TGTGCCAGCAGTTCTTTGACAGGGTGGGATGAGCAGTTCTTC.

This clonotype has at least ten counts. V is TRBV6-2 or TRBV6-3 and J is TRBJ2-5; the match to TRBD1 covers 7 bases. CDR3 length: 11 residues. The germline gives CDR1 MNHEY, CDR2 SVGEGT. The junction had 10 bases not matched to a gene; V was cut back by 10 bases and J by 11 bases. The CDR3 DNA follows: TGTGCCACCTCCCCCGACAGGGTTCAGTACTTC. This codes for CATSPDRVQYF.

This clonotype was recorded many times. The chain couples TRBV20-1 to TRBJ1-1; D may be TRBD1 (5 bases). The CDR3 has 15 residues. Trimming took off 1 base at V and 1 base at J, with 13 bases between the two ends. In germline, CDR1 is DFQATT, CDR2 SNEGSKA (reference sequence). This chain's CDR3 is CSARVGEGRNTEAFF. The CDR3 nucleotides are TGCAGTGCTAGAGTGGGGGAGGGGAGGAACACTGAAGCTTTCTTT.

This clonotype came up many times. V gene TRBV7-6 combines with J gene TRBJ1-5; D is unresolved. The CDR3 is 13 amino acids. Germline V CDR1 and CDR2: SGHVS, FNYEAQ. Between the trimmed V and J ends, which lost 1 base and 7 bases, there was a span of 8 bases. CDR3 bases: TGTGCCAGCAGCTTAGTGTCGGGGCAGCCCCAGCATTTT. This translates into CASSLVSGQPQHF.

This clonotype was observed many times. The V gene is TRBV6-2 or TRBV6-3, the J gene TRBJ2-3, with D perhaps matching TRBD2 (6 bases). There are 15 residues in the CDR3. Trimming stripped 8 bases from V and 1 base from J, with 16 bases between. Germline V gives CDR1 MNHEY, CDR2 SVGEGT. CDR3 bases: TGTGCCAGCGGCTGGGGACTTGGGGGCACAGATACGCAGTATTTT. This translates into CASGWGLGGTDTQYF.

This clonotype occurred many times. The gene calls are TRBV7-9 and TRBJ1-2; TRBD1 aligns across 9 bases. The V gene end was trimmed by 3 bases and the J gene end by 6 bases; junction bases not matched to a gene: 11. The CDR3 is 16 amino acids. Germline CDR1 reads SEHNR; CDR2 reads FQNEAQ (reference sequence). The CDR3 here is CASSFDGTGSLDGYTF. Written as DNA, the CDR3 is TGTGCCAGCAGCTTTGACGGGACAGGGTCATTGGATGGCTACACCTTC. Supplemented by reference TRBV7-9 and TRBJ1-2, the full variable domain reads DTGVSQNPRHKITKRGQNVTFRCDPISEHNRLYWYRQTLGQGPEFLTYFQNEAQLEKSRLLSDRFSAERPKGSFSTLEIQRTEQGDSAMYLCASSFDGTGSLDGYTFGSGTRLTVV.

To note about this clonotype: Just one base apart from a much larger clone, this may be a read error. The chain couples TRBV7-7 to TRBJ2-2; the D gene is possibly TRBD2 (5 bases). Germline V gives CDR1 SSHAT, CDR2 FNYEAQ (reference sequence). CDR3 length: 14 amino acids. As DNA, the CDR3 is TGTGCTAGCAGCTTAGCACCAACCTTCGGGGAGCTGTCTTTT. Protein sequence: CASSLAPTFGELSF.

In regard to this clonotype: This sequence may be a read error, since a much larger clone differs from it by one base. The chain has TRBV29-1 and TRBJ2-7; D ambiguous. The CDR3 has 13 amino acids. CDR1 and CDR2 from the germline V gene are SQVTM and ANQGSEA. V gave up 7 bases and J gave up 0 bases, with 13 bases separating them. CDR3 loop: CSAQRLSSYEQYF. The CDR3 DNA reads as TGCAGCGCACAGAGGTTAAGCTCCTACGAGCAGTACTTC.

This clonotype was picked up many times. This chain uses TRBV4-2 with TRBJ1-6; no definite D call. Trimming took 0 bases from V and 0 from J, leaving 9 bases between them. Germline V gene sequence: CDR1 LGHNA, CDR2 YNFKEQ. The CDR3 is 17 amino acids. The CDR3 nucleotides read TGTGCCAGCAGCCAAGATAAAATCACCTCCTATAATTCACCCCTCCACTTT. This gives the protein CASSQDKITSYNSPLHF.

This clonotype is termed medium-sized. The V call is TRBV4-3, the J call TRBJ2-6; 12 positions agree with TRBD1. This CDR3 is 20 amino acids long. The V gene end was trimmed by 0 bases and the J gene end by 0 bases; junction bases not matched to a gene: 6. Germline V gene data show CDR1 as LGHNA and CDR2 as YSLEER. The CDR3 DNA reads TGCGCCAGCAGCCAAGAGGCATTGGGACAGGGGGCCTCTGGGGCCAACGTCCTGACTTTC. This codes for CASSQEALGQGASGANVLTF.

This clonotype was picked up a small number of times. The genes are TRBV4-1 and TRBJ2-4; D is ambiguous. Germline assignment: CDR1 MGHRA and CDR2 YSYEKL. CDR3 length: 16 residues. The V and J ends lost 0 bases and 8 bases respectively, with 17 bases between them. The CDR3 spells CASSQDLATLGYIQYF. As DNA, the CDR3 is TGCGCCAGCAGCCAAGATCTCGCCACACTCGGGTACATTCAGTACTTC.

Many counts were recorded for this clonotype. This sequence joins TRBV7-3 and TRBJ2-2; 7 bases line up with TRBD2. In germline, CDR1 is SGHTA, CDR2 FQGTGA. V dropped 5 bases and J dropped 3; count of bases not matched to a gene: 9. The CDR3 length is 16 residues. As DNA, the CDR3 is TGTGCCAGCAGCCAACGTAGCGGGCCACACACCGGGGAGCTGTTTTTT. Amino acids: CASSQRSGPHTGELFF.

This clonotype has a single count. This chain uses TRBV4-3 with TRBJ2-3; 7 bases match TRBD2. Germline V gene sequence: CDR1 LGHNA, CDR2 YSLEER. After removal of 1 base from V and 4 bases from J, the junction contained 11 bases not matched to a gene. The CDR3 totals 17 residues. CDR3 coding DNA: TGCGCCAGCAGCCAAGCTACGGGCGGGGGAAGCTCAGATACGCAGTATTTT. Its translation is CASSQATGGGSSDTQYF.

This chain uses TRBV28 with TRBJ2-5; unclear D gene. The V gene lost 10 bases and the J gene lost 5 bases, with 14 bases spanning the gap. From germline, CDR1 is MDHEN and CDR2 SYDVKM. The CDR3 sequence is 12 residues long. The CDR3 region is CAISGPRETQYF. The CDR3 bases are TGTGCCATATCCGGACCGAGGGAGACCCAGTACTTC.

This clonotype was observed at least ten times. CDR3 residues: CASSPIRTSNQPQHF. Here the CDR3 DNA reads TGTGCCAGCAGTCCGATTAGGACTAGCAATCAGCCCCAGCATTTT. The chain uses TRBV12-3 or TRBV12-4 and TRBJ1-5; no firm D call. V lost 5 bases to trimming and J lost 0 bases, with 11 bases between them. The CDR3 is made up of 15 amino acids.

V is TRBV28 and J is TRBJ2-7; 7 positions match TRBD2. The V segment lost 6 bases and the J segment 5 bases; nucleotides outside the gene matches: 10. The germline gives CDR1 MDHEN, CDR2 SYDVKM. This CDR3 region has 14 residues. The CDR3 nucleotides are TGTGCCAGCAGCGGGGGGAGTACGTTCAACGAGCAGTACTTC. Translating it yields CASSGGSTFNEQYF.

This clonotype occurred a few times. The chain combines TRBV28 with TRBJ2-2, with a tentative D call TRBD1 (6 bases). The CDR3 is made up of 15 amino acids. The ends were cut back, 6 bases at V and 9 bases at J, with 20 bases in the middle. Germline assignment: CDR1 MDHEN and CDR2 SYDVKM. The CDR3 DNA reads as TGTGCCAGCAGGGAGTCGACAGGTACGCCGTGGGAGCTGTTTTTT. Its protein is CASRESTGTPWELFF. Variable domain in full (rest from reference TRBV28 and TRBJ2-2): DVKVTQSSRYLVKRTGEKVFLECVQDMDHENMFWYRQDPGLGLRLIYFSYDVKMKEKGDIPEGYSVSREKKERFSLILESASTNQTSMYLCASRESTGTPWELFFGEGSRLTVL.

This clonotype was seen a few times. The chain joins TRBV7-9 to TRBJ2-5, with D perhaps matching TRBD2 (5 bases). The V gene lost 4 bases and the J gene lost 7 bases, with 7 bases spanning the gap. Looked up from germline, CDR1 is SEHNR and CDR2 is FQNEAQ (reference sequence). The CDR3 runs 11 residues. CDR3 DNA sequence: TGTGCCAGCAGCTCCGGAGGGACCCAGTACTTC. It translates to CASSSGGTQYF.

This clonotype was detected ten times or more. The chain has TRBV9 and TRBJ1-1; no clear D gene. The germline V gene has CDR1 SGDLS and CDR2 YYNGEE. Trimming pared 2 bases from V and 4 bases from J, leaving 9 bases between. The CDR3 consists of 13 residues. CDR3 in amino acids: CASSVHAGTEAFF. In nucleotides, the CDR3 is TGTGCCAGCAGCGTTCACGCGGGCACTGAAGCTTTCTTT.

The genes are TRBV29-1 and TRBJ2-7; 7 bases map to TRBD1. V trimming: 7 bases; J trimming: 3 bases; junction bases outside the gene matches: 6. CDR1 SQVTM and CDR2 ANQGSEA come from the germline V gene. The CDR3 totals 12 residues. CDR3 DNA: TGCAGCGGGGGGACAGCTTTCTACGAGCAGTACTTC. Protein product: CSGGTAFYEQYF.

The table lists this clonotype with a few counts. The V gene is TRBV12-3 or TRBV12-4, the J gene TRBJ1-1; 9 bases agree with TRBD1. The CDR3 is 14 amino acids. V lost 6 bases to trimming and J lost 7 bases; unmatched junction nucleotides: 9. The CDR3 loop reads CASRPGQGAVEAFF. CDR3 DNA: TGTGCCAGCAGGCCGGGACAGGGCGCTGTTGAAGCTTTCTTT.

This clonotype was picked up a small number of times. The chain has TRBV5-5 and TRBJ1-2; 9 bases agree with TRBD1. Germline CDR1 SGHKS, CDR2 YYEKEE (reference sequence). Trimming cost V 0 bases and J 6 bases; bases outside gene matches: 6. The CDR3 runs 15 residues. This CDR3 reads CASSLGDRVVHGYTF. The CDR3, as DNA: TGTGCCAGCAGCTTGGGGGACAGGGTGGTTCATGGCTACACCTTC.